This T cell receptor (beta chain) was recorded in a study of T cell responses to AZD1222 COVID-19 vaccine. As for the study in general: Some second doses came at about 4 weeks and others at about 12 weeks; these were pooled. General study points: Donor demographics were predominantly white British with a female majority; clonal diversity may be underestimated. Among spike-specific TCRs, nearly half reportedly target unmutated variant regions.

Repertoires were generated with immunoSEQ multiplex PCR, while TCRdb's copy carries only in-frame clones and drops some. The sample contains 95,000 to 150,000 clones, over 85% of which appear only once. On this clone: Its antigen is as yet unknown.

The V gene's germline CDR1 is SGHTA and CDR2 FQGNSA. This CDR3 spans 15 amino acids. V lost 5 bases to trimming and J lost 2 bases, with 15 bases between them. The chain recombines TRBV7-2 with TRBJ2-5, with D perhaps being TRBD1 or TRBD2 (6 bases each). The clonotype was recovered from an adult in good health. The starting material was peripheral blood, obtained on day 0 of AZD1222 vaccination. CDR3 protein: CASSPRGPTQETQYF. Here the CDR3 DNA reads TGTGCCAGCAGCCCTCGGGGGCCTACTCAAGAGACCCAGTACTTC.